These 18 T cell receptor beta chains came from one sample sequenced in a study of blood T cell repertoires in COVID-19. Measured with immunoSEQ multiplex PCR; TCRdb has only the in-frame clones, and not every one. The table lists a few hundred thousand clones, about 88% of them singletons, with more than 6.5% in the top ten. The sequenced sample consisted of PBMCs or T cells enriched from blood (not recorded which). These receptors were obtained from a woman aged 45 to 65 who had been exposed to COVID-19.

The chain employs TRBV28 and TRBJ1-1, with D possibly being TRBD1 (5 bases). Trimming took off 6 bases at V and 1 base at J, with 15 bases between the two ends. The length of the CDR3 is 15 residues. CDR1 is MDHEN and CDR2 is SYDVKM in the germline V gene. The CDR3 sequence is CASRHQTDWNTEAFF. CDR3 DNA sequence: TGTGCCAGCAGACACCAGACAGACTGGAACACTGAAGCTTTCTTT.

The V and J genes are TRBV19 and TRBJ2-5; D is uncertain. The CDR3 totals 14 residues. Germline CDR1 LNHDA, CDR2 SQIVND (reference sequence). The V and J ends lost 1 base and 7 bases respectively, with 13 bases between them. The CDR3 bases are TGTGCCAGTAGTATAGGGGTGGGCCACGGGACCCAGTACTTC. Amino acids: CASSIGVGHGTQYF.

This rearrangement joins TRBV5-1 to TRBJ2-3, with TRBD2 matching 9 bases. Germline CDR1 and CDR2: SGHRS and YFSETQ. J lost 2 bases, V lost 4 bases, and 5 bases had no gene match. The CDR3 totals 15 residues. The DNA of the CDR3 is TGCGCCAGCAGCAAGAGCGGGGGGTTCACAGATACGCAGTATTTT. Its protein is CASSKSGGFTDTQYF.

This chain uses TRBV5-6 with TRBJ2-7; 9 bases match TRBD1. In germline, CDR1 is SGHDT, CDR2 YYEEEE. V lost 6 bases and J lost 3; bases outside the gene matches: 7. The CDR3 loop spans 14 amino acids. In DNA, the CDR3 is TGTGCCAGCAACCCGGGGGGACAGGGCTACGAGCAGTACTTC. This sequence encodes CASNPGGQGYEQYF.

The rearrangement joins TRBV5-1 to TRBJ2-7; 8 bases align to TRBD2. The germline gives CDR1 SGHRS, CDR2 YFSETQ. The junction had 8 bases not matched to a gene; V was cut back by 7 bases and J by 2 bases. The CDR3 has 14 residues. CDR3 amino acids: CASREGSITYEQYF. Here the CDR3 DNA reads TGCGCCAGCCGGGAGGGGTCTATAACCTACGAGCAGTACTTC.

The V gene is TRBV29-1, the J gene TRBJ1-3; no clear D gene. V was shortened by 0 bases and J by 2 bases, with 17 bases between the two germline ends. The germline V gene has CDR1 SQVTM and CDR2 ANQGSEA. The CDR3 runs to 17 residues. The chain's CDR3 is CSVEDPKRSITGNTIYF. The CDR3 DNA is TGCAGCGTTGAAGATCCTAAGCGGAGCATAACTGGAAACACCATATATTTT.

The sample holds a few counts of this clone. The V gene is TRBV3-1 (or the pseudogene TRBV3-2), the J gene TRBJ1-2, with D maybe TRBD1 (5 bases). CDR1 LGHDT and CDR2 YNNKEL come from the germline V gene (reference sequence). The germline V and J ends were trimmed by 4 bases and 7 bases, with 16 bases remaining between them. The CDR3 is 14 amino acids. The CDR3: CASSLPGLRVGYTF. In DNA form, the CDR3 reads TGTGCCAGCAGCCTTCCGGGACTGAGGGTTGGCTACACCTTC.

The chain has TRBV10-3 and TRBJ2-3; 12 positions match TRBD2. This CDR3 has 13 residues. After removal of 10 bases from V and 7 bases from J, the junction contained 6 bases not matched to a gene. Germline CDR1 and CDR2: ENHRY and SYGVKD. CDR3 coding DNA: TGTGCCACCCTAGCGGGGGGGTCAAATACGCAGTATTTT. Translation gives CATLAGGSNTQYF.

CDR3 in DNA: TGTGCCAGCAGCCCCCTGGGGGGGCGGGCAGATACGCAGTATTTT. Translation gives CASSPLGGRADTQYF. J is TRBJ2-3 and V is TRBV11-2, with D perhaps TRBD2 (7 bases). The V and J ends lost 5 bases and 4 bases respectively, with 16 bases between them. Germline lookup yields CDR1 SGHAT and CDR2 FQNNGV. The CDR3 is made up of 15 amino acids. The complete variable domain, with remaining parts taken from reference TRBV11-2 and TRBJ2-3, reads EAGVAQSPRYKIIEKRQSVAFWCNPISGHATLYWYQQILGQGPKLLIQFQNNGVVDDSQLPKDRFSAERLKGVDSTLKIQPAKLEDSAVYLCASSPLGGRADTQYFGPGTRLTVL.

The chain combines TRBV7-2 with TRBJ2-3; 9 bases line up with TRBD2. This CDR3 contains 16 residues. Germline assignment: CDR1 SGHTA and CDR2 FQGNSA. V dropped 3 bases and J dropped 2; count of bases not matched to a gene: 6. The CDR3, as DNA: TGTGCCAGCAGCTTTGCGGGGGGGCCGGTCACAGATACGCAGTATTTT. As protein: CASSFAGGPVTDTQYF.

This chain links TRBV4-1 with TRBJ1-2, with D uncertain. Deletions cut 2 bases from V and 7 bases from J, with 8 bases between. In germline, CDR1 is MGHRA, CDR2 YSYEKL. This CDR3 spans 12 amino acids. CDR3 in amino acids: CASSQPGFGYTF. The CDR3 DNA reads TGCGCCAGCAGCCAACCGGGGTTTGGCTACACCTTC.

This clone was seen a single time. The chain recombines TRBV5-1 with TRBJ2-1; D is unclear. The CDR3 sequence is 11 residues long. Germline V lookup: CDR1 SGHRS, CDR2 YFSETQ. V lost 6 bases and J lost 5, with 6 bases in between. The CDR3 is CASTQNNEQFF. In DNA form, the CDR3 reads TGCGCCAGCACCCAGAACAATGAGCAGTTCTTC.

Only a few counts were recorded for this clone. CDR3 sequence reads: CATQGEGNQPQHF. CDR3 nucleotides: TGTGCCACACAGGGGGAAGGCAATCAGCCCCAGCATTTT. The chain has TRBV7-9 and TRBJ1-5, with TRBD1 matching over 8 bases. J gave up 2 bases and V 10 bases, and 4 bases lay outside the gene matches. This CDR3 has 13 residues. The V gene's germline CDR1 is SEHNR and CDR2 FQNEAQ (reference sequence). The full variable domain, rest sourced from reference TRBV7-9 and TRBJ1-5, is DTGVSQNPRHKITKRGQNVTFRCDPISEHNRLYWYRQTLGQGPEFLTYFQNEAQLEKSRLLSDRFSAERPKGSFSTLEIQRTEQGDSAMYLCATQGEGNQPQHFGDGTRLSIL.

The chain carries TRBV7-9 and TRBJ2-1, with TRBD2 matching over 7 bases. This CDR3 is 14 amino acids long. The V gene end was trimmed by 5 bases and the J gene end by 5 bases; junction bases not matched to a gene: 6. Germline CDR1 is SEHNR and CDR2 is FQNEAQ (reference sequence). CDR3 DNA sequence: TGTGCCAGCAGCACGAGGGGAGGGAACAATGAGCAGTTCTTC. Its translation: CASSTRGGNNEQFF.

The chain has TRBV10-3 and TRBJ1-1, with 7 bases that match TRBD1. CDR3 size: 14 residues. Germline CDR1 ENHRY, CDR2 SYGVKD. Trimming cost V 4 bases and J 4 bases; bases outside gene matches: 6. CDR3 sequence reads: CAISAADRVTEAFF. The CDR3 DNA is TGTGCCATCAGTGCTGCTGACAGGGTCACTGAAGCTTTCTTT.

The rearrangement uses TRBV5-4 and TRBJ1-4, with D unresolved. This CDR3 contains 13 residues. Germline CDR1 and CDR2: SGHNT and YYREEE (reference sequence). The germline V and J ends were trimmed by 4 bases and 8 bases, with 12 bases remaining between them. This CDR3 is CASSLTPGEKLFF. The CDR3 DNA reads TGTGCCAGCAGCCTTACACCCGGGGAAAAACTGTTTTTT.

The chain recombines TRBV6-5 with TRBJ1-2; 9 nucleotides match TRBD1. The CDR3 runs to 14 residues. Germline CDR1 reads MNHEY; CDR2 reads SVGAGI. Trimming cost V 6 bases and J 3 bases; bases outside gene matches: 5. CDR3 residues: CASRPGQGHYGYTF. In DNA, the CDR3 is TGTGCCAGCAGACCGGGACAGGGCCACTATGGCTACACCTTC.

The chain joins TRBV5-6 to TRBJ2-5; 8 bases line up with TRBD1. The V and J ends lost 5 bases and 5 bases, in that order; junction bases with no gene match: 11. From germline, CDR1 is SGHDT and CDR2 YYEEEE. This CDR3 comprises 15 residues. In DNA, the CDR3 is TGTGCCAGCAGAACTTTACAGGGGGGAAAGGAGACCCAGTACTTC. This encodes CASRTLQGGKETQYF.